This T cell receptor beta chain was obtained from a study of blood T cell repertoires in COVID-19. For the study at large: The United States, Italy and Spain were the sources of the acute and convalescent COVID-19 samples. Sources were T cells, B-cell-depleted T cells, or PBMCs; the material itself was cDNA or gDNA.

Original processing notes: Amplification from reference gene primers served as the basis for estimated nucleated cell counts. The repertoire was sequenced with immunoSEQ multiplex PCR; TCRdb's copy has only in-frame clones and lacks some. The V and J calls and clone size are taken from that table; D and trimming were inferred from the DNA. This table has 100,000 or so clones, about 90% appearing once. The CDR3 totals 15 residues. Germline CDR1 reads SEHNR; CDR2 reads FQNEAQ (reference sequence). Notes on this clone: The junction departs from germline at one end; a sequencing error may be responsible.

The sequence came from a man under 40 in a cohort sampled during active COVID-19. V and J are TRBV7-9 and TRBJ1-1; D is unclear. The sequenced material came from peripheral blood. The CDR3: CASSPSGISNTEAFF. As DNA, the CDR3 is TGTGCCAGCAGCCCATCGGGAATCAGCAACACTGAGGCTTTCTTT.